The 10 T cell receptor beta chains below all came from one sample that was sequenced in a study of T cells after yellow fever vaccination. TCRdb ran MiXCR on the 5' RACE reads and lists one entry per CDR3 protein. In the table there are under 300,000 distinct CDR3 sequences, 6% to 7.5% of which are singletons. This specimen was CD4+ T cells sorted from PBMCs, taken 15 days after the yellow fever booster vaccination. The receptors stem from a man aged 25-45 years who received the YFV17D yellow fever vaccine.

In DNA form, the CDR3 reads TGTGCCAGCAGCTTAGGACAGACTTCGACAGATACGCAGTATTTT. Its protein product is CASSLGQTSTDTQYF. The V gene is TRBV7-4, the J gene TRBJ2-3; a possible D gene is TRBD1 (5 bases). The V gene's germline CDR1 is SGHVT and CDR2 SQSDAQ. V lost 1 base, J lost 3 bases, and 11 bases lay in between. The CDR3 runs to 15 residues.

J is TRBJ2-7 and V is TRBV6-2 or TRBV6-3; the match to TRBD2 covers 14 bases. Trimming at V came to 4 bases and at J to 1 base, leaving 6 bases not matched to a gene. The CDR3 is made up of 17 amino acids. The germline V gene encodes CDR1 MNHEY and CDR2 SVGEGT. DNA of the CDR3: TGTGCCAGCAGTTCTCCTCGGACTAGCGGGAGGTCCTACGAGCAGTACTTC. Translation: CASSSPRTSGRSYEQYF.

As for this clonotype: The junction and the germline gene differ at one end; a read error may be behind it. V and J are TRBV6-5 and TRBJ2-7, with TRBD2 matching over 9 bases. Germline V CDR1 and CDR2: MNHEY, SVGAGI. CDR3 size: 17 residues. CDR3 bases: TGTGCCAGCCGTTACGGGGCTAGCGGGACCCAGTTCTACGAGCAGTACTTC. Translating it yields CASRYGASGTQFYEQYF.

The chain has TRBV4-3 and TRBJ2-2, with D tentatively TRBD1 or TRBD2 (5 bases each). V was clipped by 2 bases and J by 6 bases, with 10 bases between them. Germline V lookup: CDR1 LGHNA, CDR2 YSLEER. The CDR3 is made up of 14 amino acids. The DNA for the CDR3 is TGCGCCAGCAGCCAAATAGGGACGGCCGGGGAGCTGTTTTTT. Translating gives CASSQIGTAGELFF.

The V gene is TRBV7-2, the J gene TRBJ1-2; D may be TRBD1 (5 bases). From germline, CDR1 is SGHTA and CDR2 FQGNSA. The CDR3 is made up of 14 amino acids. V lost 5 bases, J lost 4 bases, and 14 bases lay in between. In nucleotides, the CDR3 is TGTGCCAGCAGCACCAGGGAGGCGGGCTATGGCTACACCTTC. This gives the protein CASSTREAGYGYTF.

This clonotype occurred once. A much larger clone lies a single base off, so this may be a read error. The V gene is TRBV5-8, the J gene TRBJ2-1; TRBD2 matches at 7 bases. Germline-derived CDR1 and CDR2 are SGHTS and YDEGEE. V gave up 4 bases and J gave up 3 bases; unmatched junction bases: 13. The CDR3 spans 17 residues. Here the CDR3 reads CASSRLEGGPSYNEQFF. DNA of the CDR3: TGTGCCAGCAGCCGACTAGAGGGAGGGCCAAGCTACAATGAGCAGTTCTTC.

Only a few counts were recorded for this clonotype. This rearrangement joins TRBV4-1 to TRBJ2-7, with 8 bases matching TRBD1. Germline assignment: CDR1 MGHRA and CDR2 YSYEKL. There are 17 residues in the CDR3. V lost 1 base to trimming and J lost 3 bases; unmatched junction nucleotides: 11. The CDR3 reads CASSQGNKVGTGYEQYF. DNA for the CDR3: TGCGCCAGCAGCCAAGGAAACAAGGTTGGGACAGGCTACGAGCAGTACTTC.

This clonotype was seen ten or more times. The chain recombines TRBV20-1 with TRBJ2-5; the match to TRBD2 covers 7 bases. The germline V gene has CDR1 DFQATT and CDR2 SNEGSKA (reference sequence). This CDR3 spans 12 amino acids. V lost 2 bases and J lost 7; bases outside the gene matches: 4. CDR3 nucleotides: TGCAGTGCTAGAAGCAGGGAGGGGACCCAGTACTTC. Translating it yields CSARSREGTQYF.

This chain uses TRBV5-1 with TRBJ2-3; D is possibly TRBD2 (6 bases). CDR3 length equals 15 residues. V gave up 5 bases and J gave up 1 base, with 14 bases separating them. Germline V gene sequence: CDR1 SGHRS, CDR2 YFSETQ. The DNA of the CDR3 is TGCGCCAGCAGGGAGGGTGGCGGCCGCACAGATACGCAGTATTTT. Protein product: CASREGGGRTDTQYF.

This clonotype was seen only a few times. The J gene is TRBJ1-5, the V gene TRBV30; D gene uncertain. V lost 3 bases and J 15 bases, leaving 9 bases between the germline ends. This CDR3 has 9 residues. Germline V gene sequence: CDR1 GTSNPN, CDR2 SVGIG (reference sequence). CDR3 sequence (DNA): TGTGCCTGGAGAAAGCGAGGGCATTTT. Translating gives CAWRKRGHF.